This T cell receptor beta chain appears in the sequencing data of a study of T-cell reconstitution after alpha-beta-depleted transplantation in children (dated by TCRdb to the mid-2010s). Concerning the study at large: Using TCR repertoire profiling, the study followed T-cell immune reconstitution in a quantitative way in children after TCRalphabeta/CD19-depleted allogeneic hematopoietic cell transplantation. Study-wide conclusions, independent of this receptor: In some patients, the high TCRbeta diversity seen at day 60 was put down to recipient T cells and intrathymic progenitors that had survived conditioning. The apparently early recovery of alphabetaT-cell counts about two months after transplant reportedly depended on only several hundred rapidly expanded clones that came from non-depleted graft cells. Hyperexpanded clone frequencies declined over subsequent months; after one year, T-cell counts and TCRbeta diversity were mostly attributed to newly produced T cells.

The sample's treatment or condition, from its label and the paper: allogeneic hematopoietic cell transplantation with graft depleted of TCRalphabeta T cells and CD19 B cells. The transplant recipients were children given TCRalphabeta/CD19-depleted allogeneic hematopoietic cell grafts. Spanning cysteine to phenylalanine, the CDR3 consists of 13 amino acids. Only CDR3 DNA is held: 39 bases, read in frame from base 1. V was cut back by 1 base and J by 3 bases, leaving a gap of 6 bases between them. The germline V gene (reference sequence) supplies CDR1 SEHNR and CDR2 FQNEAQ. Library construction relied on PCR. The sequencer listed for this sample is Illumina HiSeq 2500. To normalize quantification of the TCRbeta repertoire, the TCR libraries were built with molecular barcoding that relied on unique molecular identifiers. TCRdb applied fastp at Q25 and MiXCR to the public reads, then kept only in-frame beta chains. Entries are consolidated by CDR3 protein sequence, retaining the most common genes and DNA. For this sample there are a few hundred thousand distinct CDR3 sequences; roughly 23% appear just once. The ten biggest clones cover roughly 2.6% of the sample.

This clonotype occurred once. Its antigen target is currently unknown. No base-level quality is on record; no much larger clone is a single base apart. One read offers little support. The starting material was PBMCs, obtained before TCRalphabeta/CD19-depleted stem cell transplant. This sequence originates from a girl aged 2 to 9 with Fanconi anemia, due to receive a stem cell transplant. In this chain, TRBV7-9 is recombined with TRBJ1-1; the D gene assignment is ambiguous. This receptor carries the CDR3 CASSLGDHTEAFF. The nucleotide sequence is TGTGCCAGCAGCTTAGGAGATCACACTGAAGCTTTCTTT.